This TCR beta chain was identified in a study of T cells in Graves' hyperthyroidism and ophthalmopathy (dated by TCRdb to the late 2010s). About the investigation overall: To identify distinguishing TCR V-J signatures, a discovery cohort of around 100 patients was used, comprising 43 with Graves' ophthalmopathy and approximately 57 with stable Graves' hyperthyroidism. Thyroid tissue and blood T-cell repertoires from roughly 6 Graves' hyperthyroidism patients were also compared in the study. Prospective prediction of ophthalmopathy was tested in an independent validation cohort consisting of some 20 hyperthyroidism patients and 15 or so patients who later progressed to ophthalmopathy. The roughly 99 discovery patients were divided at random into training and test sets in a 7:3 ratio. According to the paper, TCR Vbeta CDR3 sequencing was carried out on roughly 130 peripheral blood samples, which came from approximately 41 ophthalmopathy, 75 or so hyperthyroidism and roughly 17 progressor patients. After sampling, hyperthyroidism patients received methimazole starting at 30 mg daily, and ophthalmopathy patients received high-dose intravenous methylprednisolone. Study-wide findings and limitations: Sample size was not statistically predetermined, and blinding of investigators to group allocation was not performed. Most expanded thyroid clonotypes (frequency above 0.001) were also found in blood, which suggests that blood repertoires may mirror thyroid immune responses. In cross-validation, a model built on a 13 V-J signature told ophthalmopathy apart from stable hyperthyroidism with less than 90% sensitivity and about 81% specificity, and in testing the same model reached 80%/75%. In validation, the model predicted progression to ophthalmopathy with about 71% sensitivity and roughly 72% specificity, a median of about 6.7 months before onset.

This clonotype has ten or more counts. It has no known antigen specificity. Base qualities are not recorded, but no much larger clone differs from it by a single base. Taken from cysteine to phenylalanine, the CDR3 has 16 residues. Kept here is only the CDR3 DNA, which spans 48 bases and is read in frame from base 1. CDR1 and CDR2 are read off the germline V gene as ENHRY and SYGVKD. V lost 6 bases and J lost 4 bases, and the count of bases not matched to a germline gene is 13. Stable Graves' hyperthyroidism was defined as the absence of progression to ophthalmopathy over 18 months of follow-up. Hyperthyroidism patients were newly diagnosed, with disease duration under 2 months, and aged 18 to 65 years. The study excluded patients with uncontrolled infections, other autoimmune diseases, pregnancy or lactation. Diagnoses were based on clinical symptoms, serum thyroxine and TRAb, thyroid ultrasound and orbital computed tomography. Trizol reagent was used to extract total RNA, and RNA quality was then checked on an Agilent 2100 Bioanalyzer.

TCR beta CDR3 regions were amplified from RNA transcripts. For the first round of RT-PCR on the TCR CDR3, the HTBI primer set was used together with the Qiagen OneStep RT-PCR kit. Libraries were constructed in a second round of multiplex PCR, after which size selection and purification were performed. Libraries were sequenced paired-end with 100 bp reads on an Illumina HiSeq2000. In the paper's pipeline: SOAPnuke was used to process the raw data, with reads discarded if the reads contained adapters or uncalled bases, had a mean Phred below 15, or lacked an exact constant-primer or identifier match. High-quality paired reads were merged using COPE v1.2.5, and each unique nucleotide sequence was defined as a clonotype. Clonotypes were aligned to IMGT TRBV, TRBD and TRBJ reference segments using MiTCR v1.1. The analysis included only V-J combinations with a frequency above 0.0001, which together covered over 98% of the repertoires. The TCS score was defined as F50 (clonal expansion) divided by E x V (chaos), with BLOSUM62-based TCRdist calculated between CDR3 peptides within each V-J. Welch's t-statistics and random forest reduced 500 to 650 V-J features to some 14, which were used in a naive Bayes classifier (R e1071). TCRdb reran the public reads through fastp at Q25 and MiXCR, keeping productive beta chains. Each entry is one CDR3 protein sequence, shown with its most common DNA and genes. The V and J calls and clone size are TCRdb's, not the authors'. This sample is represented by hundreds of thousands of distinct CDR3 sequences; 46% of them were singletons. The ten largest clones add up to 8.2% of the sample.

The source material was peripheral blood or thyroid tissue (not recorded which). This receptor was identified in a woman between 18 and 29 years old with Graves' hyperthyroidism. Donor details come from another sample of the same person, matched by shared clones. The rearranged segments are TRBV10-3 and TRBJ1-1; 8 bases in between match TRBD1. The CDR3 has the sequence CAIRYGSDRVSTEAFF. The nucleotide sequence is TGTGCCATCAGGTACGGTTCGGACAGGGTATCCACTGAAGCTTTCTTT.